This T cell receptor beta chain was found in a study of blood T cell repertoires in COVID-19. Study overall: In each case, the material was cDNA or gDNA derived from T cells, B-cell-depleted T cells, or PBMCs.

The study drew participants aged about 18 to 90 years from 24 US areas. Assignment of participants to cohorts was predicated upon participant-reported clinical history. Exposed study participants had met a COVID-19 case within 2 weeks before entry. The V gene lost 3 bases and the J gene lost 0 bases, with 8 bases spanning the gap. Germline V CDR1 and CDR2: MDHEN, SYDVKM. This CDR3 contains 14 residues. Only in-frame clones appear in the TCRdb table, and some are missing; sequencing was by immunoSEQ multiplex PCR. This table holds around 240,000 clones, about nine tenths found once. Sequences were obtained from PBMCs or T cells enriched from blood (not recorded which). The chain employs TRBV28 and TRBJ1-1; D not resolved. The receptor's source is a man aged 50 to 60 who had been exposed to COVID-19. CDR3 in DNA: TGTGCCAGCAGTTTCAACAGATTGAACACTGAAGCTTTCTTT. It translates to CASSFNRLNTEAFF.